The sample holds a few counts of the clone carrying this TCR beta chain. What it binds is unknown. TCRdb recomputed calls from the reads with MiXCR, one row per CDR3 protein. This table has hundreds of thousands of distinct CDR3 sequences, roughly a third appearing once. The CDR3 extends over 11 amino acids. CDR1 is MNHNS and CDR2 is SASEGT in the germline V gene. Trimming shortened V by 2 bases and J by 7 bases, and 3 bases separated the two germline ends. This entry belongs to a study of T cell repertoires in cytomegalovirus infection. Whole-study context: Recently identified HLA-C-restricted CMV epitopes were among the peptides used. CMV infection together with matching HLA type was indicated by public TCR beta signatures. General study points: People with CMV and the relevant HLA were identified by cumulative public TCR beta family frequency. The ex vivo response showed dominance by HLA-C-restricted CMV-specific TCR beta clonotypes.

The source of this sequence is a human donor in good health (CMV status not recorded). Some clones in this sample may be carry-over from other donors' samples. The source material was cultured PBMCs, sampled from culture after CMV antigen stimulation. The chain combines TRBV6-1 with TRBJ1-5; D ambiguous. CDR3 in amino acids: CASSELQPQHF. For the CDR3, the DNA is TGTGCCAGCAGTGAACTCCAGCCCCAGCATTTT.